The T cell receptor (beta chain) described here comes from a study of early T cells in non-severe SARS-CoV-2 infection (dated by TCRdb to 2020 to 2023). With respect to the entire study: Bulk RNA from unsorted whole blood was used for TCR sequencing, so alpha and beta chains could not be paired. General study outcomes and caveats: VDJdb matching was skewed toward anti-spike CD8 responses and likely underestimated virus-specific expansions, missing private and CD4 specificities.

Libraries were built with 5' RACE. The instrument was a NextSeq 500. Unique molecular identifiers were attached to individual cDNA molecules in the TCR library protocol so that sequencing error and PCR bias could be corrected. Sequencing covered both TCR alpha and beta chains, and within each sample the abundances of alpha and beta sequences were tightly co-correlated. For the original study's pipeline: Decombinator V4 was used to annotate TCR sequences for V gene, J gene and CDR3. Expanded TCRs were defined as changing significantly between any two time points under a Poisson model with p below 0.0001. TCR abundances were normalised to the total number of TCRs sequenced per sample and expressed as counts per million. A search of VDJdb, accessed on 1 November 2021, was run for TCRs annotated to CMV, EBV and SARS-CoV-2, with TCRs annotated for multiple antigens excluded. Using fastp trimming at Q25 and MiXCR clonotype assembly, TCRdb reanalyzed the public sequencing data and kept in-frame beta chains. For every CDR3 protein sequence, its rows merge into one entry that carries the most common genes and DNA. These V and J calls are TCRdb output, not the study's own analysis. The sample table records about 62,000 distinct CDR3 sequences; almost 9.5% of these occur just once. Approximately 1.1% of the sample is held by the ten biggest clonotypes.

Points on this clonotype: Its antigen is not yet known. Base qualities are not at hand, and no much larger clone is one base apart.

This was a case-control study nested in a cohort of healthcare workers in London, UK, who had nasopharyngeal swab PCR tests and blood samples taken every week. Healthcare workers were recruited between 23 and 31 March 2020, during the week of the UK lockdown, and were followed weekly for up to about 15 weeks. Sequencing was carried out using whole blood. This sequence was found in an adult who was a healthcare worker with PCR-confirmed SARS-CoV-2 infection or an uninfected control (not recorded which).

The sequenced DNA: TGCGCCAGCAGCGGGGGACAGGCCAATTCACCCCTCCACTTT. This gives the protein CASSGGQANSPLHF. The chain uses TRBV5-1 and TRBJ1-6; TRBD1 matches 8 bases in the middle. The CDR3, from cysteine to phenylalanine, totals 14 residues. This entry keeps only the CDR3 DNA: 42 bases, framed from base 1. Compared with germline, V lacks 4 bases and J lacks 7 bases; bases without a gene match: 4. As encoded in the germline V gene, CDR1 is SGHRS while CDR2 is YFSETQ.